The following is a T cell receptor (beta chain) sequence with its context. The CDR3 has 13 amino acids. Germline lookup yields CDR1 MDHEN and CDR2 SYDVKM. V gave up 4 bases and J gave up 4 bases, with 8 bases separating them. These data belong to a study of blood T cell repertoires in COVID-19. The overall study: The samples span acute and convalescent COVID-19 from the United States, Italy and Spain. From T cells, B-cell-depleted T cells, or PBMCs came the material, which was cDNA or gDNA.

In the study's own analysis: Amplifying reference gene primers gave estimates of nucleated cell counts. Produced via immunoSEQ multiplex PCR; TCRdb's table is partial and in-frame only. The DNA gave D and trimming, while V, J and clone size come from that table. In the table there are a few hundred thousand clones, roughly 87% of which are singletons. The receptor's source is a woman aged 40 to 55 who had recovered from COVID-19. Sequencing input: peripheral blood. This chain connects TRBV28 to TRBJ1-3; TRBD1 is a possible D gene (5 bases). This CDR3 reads CASSSTDGNTIYF. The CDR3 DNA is TGTGCCAGCAGTTCGACAGACGGAAACACCATATATTTT.